Listed here are 10 T cell receptor beta chains from one sample, sequenced in a study of CD4 T cell repertoires in COVID-19. The table came from immunoSEQ multiplex PCR; TCRdb's copy has only in-frame clones and leaves some out. The sample lists tens of thousands of clones, 83% occurring once. Source: CD4+ T cells from peripheral blood, taken after recovery from COVID-19. The receptors here all came from a human donor who had COVID-19.

The CDR3 protein is CASRLAGGHEQFF. The CDR3 nucleotides read TGTGCCAGCAGACTAGCGGGGGGGCATGAGCAGTTCTTC. The V call is TRBV6-4, the J call TRBJ2-1, with TRBD2 matching 13 bases. CDR3 length: 13 amino acids. CDR1 is MRHNA and CDR2 is SNTAGT in the germline V gene. Trimming took 6 bases from V and 8 from J; bases not matched to a gene: 1.

The V gene is TRBV16, the J gene TRBJ1-4; no reliable D call. Per germline, CDR1 KGHSY and CDR2 FQNENV. The CDR3 length is 13 residues. V was trimmed by 2 bases and J by 7 bases, leaving 8 bases between them. CDR3 in amino acids: CASSQGQREKLFF. In DNA form, the CDR3 reads TGTGCCAGCAGCCAAGGGCAGCGTGAAAAACTGTTTTTT.

The chain uses TRBV6-5 and TRBJ2-7; D remains ambiguous. The V end lost 0 bases, the J end lost 6 bases, and 15 bases lay between the germline ends. Germline V CDR1 and CDR2: MNHEY, SVGAGI. This CDR3 is built from 15 residues. DNA for the CDR3: TGTGCCAGCAGTTACTCGATGGTATCGTTGGGCGAGCAGTACTTC. Protein sequence: CASSYSMVSLGEQYF.

This clone was observed a handful of times. The V call is TRBV5-6, the J call TRBJ2-1, with D possibly being TRBD1 (6 bases). Germline CDR1 reads SGHDT; CDR2 reads YYEEEE. This CDR3 comprises 16 residues. V was clipped by 0 bases and J by 4 bases, with 14 bases between them. CDR3 sequence: CASSLVVSGAYNEQFF. CDR3 sequence (DNA): TGTGCCAGCAGCTTGGTCGTTTCAGGGGCTTACAATGAGCAGTTCTTC.

The rearrangement uses TRBV4-2 and TRBJ2-3; D unclear. Deletions cut 4 bases from V and 4 bases from J, with 9 bases between. This CDR3 is 13 amino acids long. CDR1 is LGHNA and CDR2 is YNFKEQ in the germline V gene. CDR3 nucleotides: TGTGCCAGCAGCCGGATATATTCAGATACGCAGTATTTT. It codes for CASSRIYSDTQYF.

This clone was picked up a small number of times. J is TRBJ2-2 and V is TRBV5-1; D possibly matches TRBD1 or TRBD2 (5 bases each). CDR1 and CDR2 (germline): SGHRS, YFSETQ. This CDR3 comprises 15 residues. V was cut by 3 bases and J by 6 bases, with 15 bases left in between. The CDR3 DNA follows: TGCGCCAGCAGCTCGCAGGGAGCTACCGCCGGGGAGCTGTTTTTT. This gives the protein CASSSQGATAGELFF.

J is TRBJ2-7 and V is TRBV19; 9 positions agree with TRBD1. This CDR3 region has 14 residues. Germline assignment: CDR1 LNHDA and CDR2 SQIVND (reference sequence). Losses at the gene ends were 6 bases for V and 6 bases for J; bases not matched to a gene: 9. The CDR3 reads CASRKQGASSEQYF. DNA for the CDR3: TGTGCCAGTAGAAAACAGGGGGCTAGCTCCGAGCAGTACTTC. The variable domain in full, completed from reference TRBV19 and TRBJ2-7, reads DGGITQSPKYLFRKEGQNVTLSCEQNLNHDAMYWYRQDPGQGLRLIYYSQIVNDFQKGDIAEGYSVSREKKESFPLTVTSAQKNPTAFYLCASRKQGASSEQYFGPGTRLTVT.

The rearrangement uses TRBV10-3 and TRBJ1-1, with D perhaps matching TRBD1 (5 bases). There are 14 residues in the CDR3. Germline CDR1 ENHRY, CDR2 SYGVKD. The germline V and J ends were trimmed by 6 bases and 2 bases, with 13 bases remaining between them. CDR3 coding DNA: TGTGCCATCAGAACCTCGGGGACCAACACTGAAGCTTTCTTT. Translation: CAIRTSGTNTEAFF.

This clone came up once. The chain has TRBV14 and TRBJ2-7, with TRBD2 matching over 8 bases. From germline, CDR1 is SGHDN and CDR2 FVKESK. This CDR3 is built from 21 residues. The V gene end was trimmed by 4 bases and the J gene end by 4 bases; junction bases not matched to a gene: 27. Here the CDR3 reads CASSLPGLDSTQSLPPYEQYF. The CDR3 nucleotides read TGTGCCAGCAGCCTTCCGGGACTAGATTCTACCCAGTCCCTGCCCCCATACGAGCAGTACTTC.

V gene TRBV11-2 combines with J gene TRBJ2-7; 11 bases are a match to TRBD2. The V and J ends lost 0 bases and 4 bases, in that order; junction bases with no gene match: 8. The V gene's germline CDR1 is SGHAT and CDR2 FQNNGV. The CDR3 totals 17 residues. The chain's CDR3 is CASSLDLTSGIQYEQYF. The CDR3 bases are TGTGCCAGCAGCTTAGATCTGACTAGCGGGATTCAATACGAGCAGTACTTC.